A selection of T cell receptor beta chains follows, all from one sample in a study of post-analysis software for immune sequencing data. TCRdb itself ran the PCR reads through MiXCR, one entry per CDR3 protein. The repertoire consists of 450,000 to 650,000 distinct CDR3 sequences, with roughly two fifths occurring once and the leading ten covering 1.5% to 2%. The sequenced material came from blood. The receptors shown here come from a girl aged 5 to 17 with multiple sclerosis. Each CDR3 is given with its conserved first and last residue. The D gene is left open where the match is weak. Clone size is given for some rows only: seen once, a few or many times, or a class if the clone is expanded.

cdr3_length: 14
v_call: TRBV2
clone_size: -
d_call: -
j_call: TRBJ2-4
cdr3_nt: TGTGCCAGCAGTAATTGGGATTCCAAAAACATTCAGTACTTC
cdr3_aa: CASSNWDSKNIQYF

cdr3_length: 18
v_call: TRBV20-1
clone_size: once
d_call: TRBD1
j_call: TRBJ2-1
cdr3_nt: TGCAGTGCTAGACCGTGGACAGGGAGCATAGAACGTAAAGAGACCCAGTTCTTC
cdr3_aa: CSARPWTGSIERKETQFF

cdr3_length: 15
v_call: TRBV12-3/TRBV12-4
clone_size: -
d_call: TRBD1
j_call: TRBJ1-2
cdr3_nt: TGTGCCAACAGTTTAGATGGCAGGGGGGAGGACGGCTACACCTTC
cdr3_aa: CANSLDGRGEDGYTF

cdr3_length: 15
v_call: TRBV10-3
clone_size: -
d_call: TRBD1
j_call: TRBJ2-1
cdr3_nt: TGTGCCATCAGTCCCCAGACAGGGTCCTACAATGAGCAGTTCTTC
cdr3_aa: CAISPQTGSYNEQFF

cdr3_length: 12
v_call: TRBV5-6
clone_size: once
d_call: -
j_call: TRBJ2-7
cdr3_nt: TGTGCCAGCAGCTTGGGCCAGTCGGAGCAGTACTTC
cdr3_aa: CASSLGQSEQYF

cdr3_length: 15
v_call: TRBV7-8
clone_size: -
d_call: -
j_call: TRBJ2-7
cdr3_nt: TGTGCCAGCAGTGACGGAGGGACTTACTCCTACGAGCAGTACTTC
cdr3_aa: CASSDGGTYSYEQYF

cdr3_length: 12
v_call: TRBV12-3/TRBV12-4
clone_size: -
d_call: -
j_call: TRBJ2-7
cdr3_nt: TGTGCCAGCAGTTTCTCGGTCTACGAGCAGTACTTC
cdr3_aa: CASSFSVYEQYF

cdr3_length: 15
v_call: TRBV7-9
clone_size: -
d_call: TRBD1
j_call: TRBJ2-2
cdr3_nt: TGTGCCAGCAGCTCAAGACAGGGTGGAACCGGGGAGCTGTTTTTT
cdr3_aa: CASSSRQGGTGELFF

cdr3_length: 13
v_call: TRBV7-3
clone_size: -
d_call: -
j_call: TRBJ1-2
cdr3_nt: TGTGCCAGCAGCTTAAATTTGGGGGACGGCTACACCTTC
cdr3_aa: CASSLNLGDGYTF

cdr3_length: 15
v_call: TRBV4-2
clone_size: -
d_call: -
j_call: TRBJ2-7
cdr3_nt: TGTGCCAGCAGCCCGGATGGGGGACCTACCTACGAGCAGTACTTC
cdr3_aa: CASSPDGGPTYEQYF

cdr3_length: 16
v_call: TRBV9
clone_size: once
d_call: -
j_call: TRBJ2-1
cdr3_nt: TGTGCCAGCAGCGTAGAGGGGTCGGGGAAGGGCAATGAGCAGTTCTTC
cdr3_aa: CASSVEGSGKGNEQFF